This TCR beta chain came from a study of response to subunit inactivated influenza vaccine. The V gene's germline CDR1 is MNHEY and CDR2 SMNVEV (reference sequence). CDR3 size: 18 residues. V shed 4 bases, J shed 0 bases, and the junction held 11 bases outside the gene matches. TCRdb fed the RT-PCR reads into MiXCR, producing one record per CDR3 protein. The table includes about 800,000 distinct CDR3 sequences, 21% detected once. This clonotype turned up a few times. This chain connects TRBV27 to TRBJ1-2; TRBD1 agrees at 10 bases. The input for sequencing was PBMCs from blood, taken around 5 days after vaccination. The receptor comes from a man aged 50 to 59 who received an inactivated influenza vaccine. The CDR3 loop is CASSYNPGQGHPNYGYTF. CDR3 nucleotide sequence: TGTGCCAGCAGTTACAATCCGGGACAGGGGCACCCTAACTATGGCTACACCTTC.